Listed below are T cell receptor beta chains from one sample, sequenced in a study of molecular identifiers for immune sequencing clone quantification. MiXCR was run by TCRdb on the PCR reads, yielding one entry per CDR3 protein. The table lists about 640,000 distinct CDR3 sequences, roughly 21% of them singletons, with around 0.86% in the top ten. The source material was naive CD8+ T cells from blood, with Jurkat cell RNA spiked in. These receptors were obtained from a human donor in good health. Some libraries in this study had Jurkat cell RNA spiked in. Each CDR3 is given with its conserved first and last residue. Fields, in order: clone size, V gene, CDR3 length, J gene, D gene, CDR3 protein, CDR3 DNA. A D gene is named only where the DNA matches it firmly. Expanded clones are given a class, and other clones once, few, many or no size at all.

>NA|TRBV19|16|TRBJ2-1|NA
CASSIGIMREADEQFF
TGTGCCAGTAGTATAGGCATAATGAGAGAAGCGGATGAGCAGTTCTTC
>many|TRBV5-1|16|TRBJ2-7|NA
CASSFSSMDKSYEQYF
TGCGCCAGCAGTTTTTCCTCGATGGACAAGTCCTACGAGCAGTACTTC
>few|TRBV12-3/TRBV12-4|15|TRBJ2-7|TRBD2
CASSLGGGRMFEQYF
TGTGCCAGCAGTTTAGGGGGCGGGAGGATGTTCGAGCAGTACTTC
>NA|TRBV19|15|TRBJ2-7|TRBD2
CASSRKSGIGHEQYF
TGTGCCAGTAGTAGAAAAAGCGGGATCGGCCACGAGCAGTACTTC
>few|TRBV30|15|TRBJ2-3|NA
CAWSRFGGASDTQYF
TGTGCCTGGAGTCGGTTTGGAGGGGCATCGGATACGCAGTATTTT
>many|TRBV2|15|TRBJ2-2|NA
CASSSGDDYTGELFF
TGTGCCAGCAGTTCCGGAGACGATTACACCGGGGAGCTGTTTTTT
>NA|TRBV5-4|15|TRBJ2-1|NA
CASSLGRSGADEQFF
TGTGCCAGCAGCTTGGGGCGGAGTGGGGCGGATGAGCAGTTCTTC
>NA|TRBV7-6|16|TRBJ1-4|NA
CASSFSRAATNEKLFF
TGTGCCAGCAGCTTCTCTCGGGCTGCAACTAATGAAAAACTGTTTTTT
>many|TRBV21-1|16|TRBJ1-4|NA
CASSPRTGATNEKLFF
TGTGCCAGCAGCCCGCGGACGGGAGCAACTAATGAAAAACTGTTTTTT
>many|TRBV6-2/TRBV6-3|12|TRBJ2-3|NA
CASSSWGDTQYF
TGTGCCAGCAGTTCGTGGGGAGATACGCAGTATTTT
>NA|TRBV19|13|TRBJ2-1|NA
CAGSISAYNEQFF
TGTGCCGGTAGTATATCGGCCTACAATGAGCAGTTCTTC
>NA|TRBV19|15|TRBJ1-1|NA
CASTLGGGLYTEAFF
TGTGCCAGTACCCTGGGTGGGGGACTATACACTGAAGCTTTCTTT
>NA|TRBV7-6|16|TRBJ2-1|TRBD1
CASSRDSYSSYNEQFF
TGTGCCAGCAGCCGGGACAGTTACAGCTCCTACAATGAGCAGTTCTTC
>few|TRBV20-1|20|TRBJ2-3|TRBD2
CSAPAPRAGGITWITDTQYF
TGCAGTGCTCCCGCCCCCCGGGCGGGGGGGATCACATGGATCACAGATACGCAGTATTTT
>many|TRBV7-9|15|TRBJ2-3|NA
CASSAPGSLSDTQYF
TGTGCCAGCAGCGCCCCTGGGTCATTGTCAGATACGCAGTATTTT
>NA|TRBV5-6|14|TRBJ1-1|TRBD1
CASSSDRGNTEAFF
TGTGCCAGCAGTTCTGACAGGGGGAACACTGAAGCTTTCTTT
>many|TRBV12-3/TRBV12-4|18|TRBJ2-5|TRBD2
CASSPQGLAGVMAETQYF
TGTGCCAGCAGTCCCCAGGGACTAGCGGGAGTAATGGCAGAGACCCAGTACTTC
>NA|TRBV5-6|10|TRBJ1-5|NA
CASSLMAQHF
TGTGCCAGCAGCTTAATGGCCCAGCATTTT
>NA|TRBV19|15|TRBJ1-5|NA
CASSIIDYNNQPQHF
TGTGCCAGTAGTATCATAGATTATAACAATCAGCCCCAGCATTTT
>few|TRBV5-5|16|TRBJ2-1|NA
CASSFLSGTNYNEQFF
TGTGCCAGCAGCTTTTTAAGCGGGACAAACTACAATGAGCAGTTCTTC
>many|TRBV27|16|TRBJ2-3|NA
CASSLLSQGHTDTQYF
TGTGCCAGCAGTTTATTATCGCAGGGCCACACAGATACGCAGTATTTT
>NA|TRBV19|15|TRBJ2-6|NA
CASSISHSRANVLTF
TGTGCCAGTAGTATTTCGCACTCTAGGGCCAACGTCCTGACTTTC
>many|TRBV6-2/TRBV6-3|13|TRBJ1-4|NA
CASSPDINGKLFF
TGTGCCAGCAGTCCCGACATAAACGGAAAACTGTTTTTT
>many|TRBV5-4|15|TRBJ2-7|TRBD2
CASSLLAGVPYEQYF
TGTGCCAGCAGCTTACTGGCGGGAGTACCCTACGAGCAGTACTTC
>few|TRBV6-6|17|TRBJ2-5|TRBD2
CASSFPLSGGAKETQYF
TGTGCCAGCAGTTTTCCCTTGAGCGGGGGGGCTAAAGAGACCCAGTACTTC
>many|TRBV4-1|14|TRBJ2-5|TRBD1
CASGPAGGRETQYF
TGCGCCAGCGGACCGGCAGGGGGCAGGGAGACCCAGTACTTC
>NA|TRBV5-8|15|TRBJ2-3|NA
CASSFGAAGTDTQYF
TGTGCCAGCAGCTTCGGGGCAGCGGGCACAGATACGCAGTATTTT
>many|TRBV7-9|14|TRBJ2-4|TRBD1
CASRDTGDVDIQYF
TGTGCCAGCCGAGATACAGGGGATGTGGACATTCAGTACTTC